This T cell receptor (beta chain) was identified in a study of T cell responses to AZD1222 COVID-19 vaccine (dated by TCRdb to about 2021). Regarding the research as a whole: TCR sequencing was performed for roughly 250 trial participants, of whom approximately 200 were given two doses of AZD1222 and around 26 were given two doses of MenACWY control vaccine. Enrollment into the trials was organized by age into subgroups of 18-55, 56-69 and 70-plus years, and those subgroups contained approximately 150, 30 and 60 TCR-sequenced participants, respectively.

The CDR3 regions of human TCRbeta chains were analyzed by immunosequencing. Concerning the study's data processing: Repertoire TCRs were matched against a reference library of SARS-CoV-2-specific TCRs generated with the MIRA antigen-specificity platform. Breadth was defined as the fraction of unique TCRs that were SARS-CoV-2-associated, and depth was defined as the fraction of total T cells that were SARS-CoV-2-associated. Using the MIRA data, each spike-specific TCR was mapped to the spike region that the TCR reacts to and placed in a CD4 or CD8 class. Log10-transformed breadth and depth values were compared by one-way ANOVA with Sidak's multiple comparisons tests. Held by TCRdb, this immuneACCESS table contains in-frame sequences only and omits some clones. Under half of the omission traces to an unresolved V gene where checked; the cause of the rest is unknown. The V and J calls and clone size come from that table; D and trimming were worked out from the DNA. The sample includes 120,000 to 150,000 clones, with about nine tenths observed a single time. The ten largest make up less than 2% of the sample.

Explained via the paper, the time point label denotes: about 28 days (+/-7) after the second vaccine dose. AZD1222 recipients given second doses at about 4 weeks or at about 12 weeks were pooled, since spike-specific TCR depth and breadth were not found to differ between the two schedules. The vaccinee samples were drawn from two UK trials, COV001 and COV002, one of which was a single-blind randomized controlled phase 2/3 trial testing AZD1222 (ChAdOx1 nCoV-19) in healthy adults. For TCRbeta chain sequencing, PBMC samples from trial participants were taken at day 0 and at day 28 after the second dose. What the research found in general, with its limitations: Vaccine-associated CD4 TCRs spanned the whole spike protein, with dominant responses in regions 160-218 and 743-854. In the small 56-69-year group, the increase in depth fell short of significance, most likely because of low power. Conclusions about previously exposed vaccinees are limited, since just 5 to 7 AZD1222 recipients were seropositive for SARS-CoV-2 at baseline. No day 14 peak-response samples were available, so repertoires were characterized only after the peak T cell response. After two AZD1222 doses, both the breadth and the depth of spike-specific TCRs were significantly higher than at day 0 and than in MenACWY recipients. Participants were mostly white British, with more females than males. The authors suggested clonal diversity may have been underestimated. Reportedly, almost half of the unique spike-specific TCRs recognized epitopes lying outside the regions that are mutated in the B.1.351 and B.1.1.7 variants.

Concerning this clone: It lacks a known antigen. Base qualities are not at hand, and no much larger clone is one base apart.

Here V drops 0 bases and J drops 5 bases, and the junction holds 7 bases not matched to any gene. The germline V gene yields SGHRS for CDR1 and YFSETQ for CDR2. The CDR3 holds 15 amino acids from the cysteine to the phenylalanine. The retained sequence is limited to the CDR3, 45 bases, with the frame set at the first base. Here the chain combines TRBV5-1 and TRBJ1-1; 7 nucleotides in the junction match TRBD1. This clonotype was obtained from an adult who received the AZD1222 COVID-19 vaccine. This specimen was peripheral blood, taken 28 days after the second AZD1222 dose. The DNA sequence reads TGCGCCAGCAGCTTGGAGCGGCAGGGGGGGACTGAAGCTTTCTTT. Its translation is CASSLERQGGTEAFF.